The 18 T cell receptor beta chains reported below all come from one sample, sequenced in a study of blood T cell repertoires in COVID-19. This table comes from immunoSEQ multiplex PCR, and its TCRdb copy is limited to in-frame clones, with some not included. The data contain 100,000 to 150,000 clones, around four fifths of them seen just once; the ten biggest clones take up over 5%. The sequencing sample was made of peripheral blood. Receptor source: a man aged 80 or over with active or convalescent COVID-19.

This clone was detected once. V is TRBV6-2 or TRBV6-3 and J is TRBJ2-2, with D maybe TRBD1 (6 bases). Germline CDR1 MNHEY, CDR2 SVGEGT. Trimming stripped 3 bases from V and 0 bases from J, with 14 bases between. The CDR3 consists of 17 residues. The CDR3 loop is CASSYRDTRTNTGELFF. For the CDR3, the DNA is TGTGCCAGCAGTTATCGGGACACCAGAACGAACACCGGGGAGCTGTTTTTT.

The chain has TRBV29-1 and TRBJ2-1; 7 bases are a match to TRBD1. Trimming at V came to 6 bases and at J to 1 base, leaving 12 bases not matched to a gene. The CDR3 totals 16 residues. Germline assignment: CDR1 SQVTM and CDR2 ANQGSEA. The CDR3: CSVEPGTALSYNEQFF. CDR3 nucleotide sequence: TGCAGCGTAGAGCCCGGGACAGCCCTATCCTACAATGAGCAGTTCTTC.

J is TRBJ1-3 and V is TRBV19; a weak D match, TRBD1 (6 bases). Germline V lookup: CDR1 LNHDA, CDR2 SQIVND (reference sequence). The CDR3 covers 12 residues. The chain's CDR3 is CATQGPGNTIYF. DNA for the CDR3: TGTGCGACCCAGGGGCCCGGAAACACCATATATTTT. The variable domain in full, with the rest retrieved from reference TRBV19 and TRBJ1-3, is DGGITQSPKYLFRKEGQNVTLSCEQNLNHDAMYWYRQDPGQGLRLIYYSQIVNDFQKGDIAEGYSVSREKKESFPLTVTSAQKNPTAFYLCATQGPGNTIYFGEGSWLTVV.

CDR3 amino acids: CASSIAQASNQPQHF. DNA of the CDR3: TGTGCCAGTAGTATAGCGCAGGCTAGCAATCAGCCCCAGCATTTT. V is TRBV19 and J is TRBJ1-5; D not certain. The CDR3 is 15 amino acids. The germline V gene encodes CDR1 LNHDA and CDR2 SQIVND (reference sequence). Trimming removed 1 base at V and 0 bases at J, with 7 bases between.

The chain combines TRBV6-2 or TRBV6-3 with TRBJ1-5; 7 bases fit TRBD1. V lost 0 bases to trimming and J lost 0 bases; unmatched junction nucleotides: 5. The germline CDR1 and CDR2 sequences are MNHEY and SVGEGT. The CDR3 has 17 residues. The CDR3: CASSYSNGQASNQPQHF. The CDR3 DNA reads TGTGCCAGCAGTTACTCTAACGGACAGGCTAGCAATCAGCCCCAGCATTTT.

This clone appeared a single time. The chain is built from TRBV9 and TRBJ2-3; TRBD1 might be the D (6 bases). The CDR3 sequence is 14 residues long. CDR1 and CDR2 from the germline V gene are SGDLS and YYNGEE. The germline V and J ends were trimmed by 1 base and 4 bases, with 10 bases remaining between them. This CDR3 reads CASSVFGGPDTQYF. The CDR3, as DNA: TGTGCCAGCAGCGTATTTGGGGGCCCAGATACGCAGTATTTT.

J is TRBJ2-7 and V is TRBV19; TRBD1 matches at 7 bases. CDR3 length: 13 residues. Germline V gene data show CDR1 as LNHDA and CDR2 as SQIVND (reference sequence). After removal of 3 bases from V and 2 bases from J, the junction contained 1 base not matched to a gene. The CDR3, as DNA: TGTGCCAGTAGTATCGGGACAGCCTACGAGCAGTACTTC. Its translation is CASSIGTAYEQYF.

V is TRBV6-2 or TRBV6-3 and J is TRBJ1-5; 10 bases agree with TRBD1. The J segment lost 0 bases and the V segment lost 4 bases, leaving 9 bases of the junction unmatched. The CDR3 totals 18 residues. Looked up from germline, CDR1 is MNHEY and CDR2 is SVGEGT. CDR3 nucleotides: TGTGCCAGCAGTTCCCGGGACAGGGGAGGTTATAGCAATCAGCCCCAGCATTTT. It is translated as CASSSRDRGGYSNQPQHF.

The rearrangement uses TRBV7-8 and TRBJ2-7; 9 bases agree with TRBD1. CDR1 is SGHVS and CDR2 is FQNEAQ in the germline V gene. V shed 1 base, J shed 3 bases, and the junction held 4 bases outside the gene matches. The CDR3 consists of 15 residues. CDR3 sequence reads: CASSLEQGAYYEQYF. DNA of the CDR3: TGTGCCAGCAGCTTAGAACAGGGGGCTTACTACGAGCAGTACTTC.

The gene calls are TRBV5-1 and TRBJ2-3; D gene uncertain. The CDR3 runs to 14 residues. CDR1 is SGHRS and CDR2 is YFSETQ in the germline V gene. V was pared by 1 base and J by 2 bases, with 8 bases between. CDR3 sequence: CASSLSQITDTQYF. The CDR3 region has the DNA TGCGCCAGCAGCTTGTCCCAGATCACAGATACGCAGTATTTT.

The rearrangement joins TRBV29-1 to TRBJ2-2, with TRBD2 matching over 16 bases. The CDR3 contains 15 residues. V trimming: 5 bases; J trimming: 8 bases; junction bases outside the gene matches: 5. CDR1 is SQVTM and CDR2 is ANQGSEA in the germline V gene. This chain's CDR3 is CSVTGLAGGPGELFF. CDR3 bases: TGCAGCGTTACGGGACTAGCGGGGGGGCCAGGGGAGCTGTTTTTT.

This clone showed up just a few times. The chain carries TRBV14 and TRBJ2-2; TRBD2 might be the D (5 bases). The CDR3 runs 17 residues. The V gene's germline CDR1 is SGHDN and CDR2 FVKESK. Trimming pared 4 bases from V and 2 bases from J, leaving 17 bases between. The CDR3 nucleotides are TGTGCCAGCAGCCTTAGAGGGCTCACCCTCAACACCGGGGAGCTGTTTTTT. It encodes CASSLRGLTLNTGELFF.

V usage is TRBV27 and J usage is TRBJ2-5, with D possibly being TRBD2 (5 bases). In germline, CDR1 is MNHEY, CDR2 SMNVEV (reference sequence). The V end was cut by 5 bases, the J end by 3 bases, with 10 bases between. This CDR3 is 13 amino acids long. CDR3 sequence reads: CASSNPTKETQYF. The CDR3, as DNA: TGTGCCAGCAGTAACCCGACTAAAGAGACCCAGTACTTC.

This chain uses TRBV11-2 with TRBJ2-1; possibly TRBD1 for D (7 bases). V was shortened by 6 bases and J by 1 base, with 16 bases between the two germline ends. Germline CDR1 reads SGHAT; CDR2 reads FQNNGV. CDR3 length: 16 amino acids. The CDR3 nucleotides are TGTGCCAGCAGACAAACGACAGGGAGGTCCTACAATGAGCAGTTCTTC. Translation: CASRQTTGRSYNEQFF.

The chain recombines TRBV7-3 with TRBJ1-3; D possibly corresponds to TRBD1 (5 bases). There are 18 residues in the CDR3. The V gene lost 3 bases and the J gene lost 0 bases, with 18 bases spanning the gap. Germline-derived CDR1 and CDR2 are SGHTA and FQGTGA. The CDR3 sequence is CASSLAGTPEFSGNTIYF. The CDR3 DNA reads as TGTGCCAGCAGCTTGGCCGGGACTCCGGAGTTCTCTGGAAACACCATATATTTT. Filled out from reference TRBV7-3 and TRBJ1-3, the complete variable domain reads GAGVSQTPSNKVTEKGKYVELRCDPISGHTALYWYRQSLGQGPEFLIYFQGTGAADDSGLPNDRFFAVRPEGSVSTLKIQRTERGDSAVYLCASSLAGTPEFSGNTIYFGEGSWLTVV.

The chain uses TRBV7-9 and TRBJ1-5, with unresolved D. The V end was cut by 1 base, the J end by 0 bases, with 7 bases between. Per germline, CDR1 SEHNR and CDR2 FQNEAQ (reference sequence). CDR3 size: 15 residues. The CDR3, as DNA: TGTGCCAGCAGCTTAGGTTTTCGTAGCAATCAGCCCCAGCATTTT. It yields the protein CASSLGFRSNQPQHF.

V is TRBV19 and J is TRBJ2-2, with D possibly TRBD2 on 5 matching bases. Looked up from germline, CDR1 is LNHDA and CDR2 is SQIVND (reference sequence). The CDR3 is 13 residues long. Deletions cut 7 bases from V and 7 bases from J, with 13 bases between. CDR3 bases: TGTGCCAGTACCACGTCGGGGTTCGGGGAGCTGTTTTTT. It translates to CASTTSGFGELFF.

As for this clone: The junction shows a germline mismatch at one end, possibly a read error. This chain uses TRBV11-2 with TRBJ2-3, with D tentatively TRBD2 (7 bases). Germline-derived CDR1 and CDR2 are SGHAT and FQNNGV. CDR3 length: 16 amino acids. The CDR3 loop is CARSRGAGASTDTQYF. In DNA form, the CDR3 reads TGTGCCCGCAGTCGGGGGGCGGGGGCTAGCACAGATACGCAGTATTTT.